One T cell receptor (beta chain) is described in this entry. Its antigen is still unknown. V was shortened by 8 bases and J by 7 bases, with 6 bases between the two germline ends. The CDR3 sequence is 11 residues long. The data were taken from a study of T-cell memory formation after mild COVID-19. The overall study: TCR clusters were mostly confined to one donor each. General study results and limits: The study found balanced CD4/CD8 in clones contracting day 15 to 85 and a CD4+ lean in later expanders.

5'RACE primed from the constant segment yielded TCR alpha and TCR beta cDNA libraries bearing sample barcodes and UMIs. MiXCR, run by TCRdb on the 5' RACE reads, gives a single entry per CDR3 protein. The sample carries nearly 250,000 distinct CDR3 sequences, 15% to 17% recorded once. The chain employs TRBV12-3 or TRBV12-4 and TRBJ1-6; the D is unclear. The sequence was obtained from an adult woman who had mild COVID-19 (a few samples of this study predate the infection). Cell type and time point are not known. The specimen was PBMCs or a T cell subset sorted from them (not recorded which). The chain's CDR3 is CASSSNSPLHF. The CDR3 DNA is TGTGCCAGCTCGTCGAATTCACCCCTCCACTTT.